What follows are 14 T cell receptor beta chains derived from one specimen sequenced in a study of OX40 agonist ivuxolimab in advanced cancers. Clones were read by immunoSEQ multiplex PCR, and TCRdb kept only the in-frame ones, dropping some. This table has about 76,000 clones, approximately 80% appearing once. The sequenced sample was CD4+ or CD8+ T cells sorted from blood, obtained in a trial of the OX40 agonist ivuxolimab. The receptors stem from an adult with an advanced solid tumor such as melanoma, head and neck, liver or kidney cancer.

V usage is TRBV7-9 and J usage is TRBJ2-2; 9 bases map to TRBD2. The CDR3 covers 16 residues. Germline-derived CDR1 and CDR2 are SEHNR and FQNEAQ (reference sequence). Trimming cost V 1 base and J 6 bases; bases outside gene matches: 6. In DNA form, the CDR3 reads TGTGCCAGCAGCTTAGGATTAGCGGGAGTTCCCGGGGAGCTGTTTTTT. Amino acids: CASSLGLAGVPGELFF.

The chain combines TRBV6-5 with TRBJ2-7; D possibly corresponds to TRBD2 (5 bases). CDR3 size: 13 residues. Trimming took off 2 bases at V and 3 bases at J, with 8 bases between the two ends. Looked up from germline, CDR1 is MNHEY and CDR2 is SVGAGI. The CDR3 coding sequence is TGTGCCAGCAGTTACCGGGATGACTACGAGCAGTACTTC. This gives the protein CASSYRDDYEQYF.

The chain is built from TRBV10-3 and TRBJ2-6, with D possibly matching TRBD2 (5 bases). The CDR3 totals 15 residues. Germline V gene data show CDR1 as ENHRY and CDR2 as SYGVKD. With 2 bases removed from V and 4 bases from J, the gap between germline ends came to 9 bases. The CDR3 reads CAISERTRGANVLTF. DNA of the CDR3: TGTGCCATCAGTGAGCGTACTAGGGGGGCCAACGTCCTGACTTTC.

This chain joins TRBV2 and TRBJ1-2; D is undetermined. V was shortened by 6 bases and J by 7 bases, with 9 bases between the two germline ends. Germline V gives CDR1 SNHLY, CDR2 FYNNEI. The CDR3 consists of 11 residues. DNA for the CDR3: TGTGCCAGCAGCCCCGTGGCTGGCTACACCTTC. As protein: CASSPVAGYTF.

The rearrangement uses TRBV5-1 and TRBJ1-1; D possibly corresponds to TRBD1 (5 bases). Germline V gives CDR1 SGHRS, CDR2 YFSETQ. This CDR3 spans 16 amino acids. V lost 1 base and J lost 4, with 17 bases in between. The CDR3 here is CASSLNGGKGSTEAFF. CDR3 sequence (DNA): TGCGCCAGCAGCTTGAACGGGGGTAAAGGGAGCACTGAAGCTTTCTTT.

This clone was seen just once. V and J are TRBV7-8 and TRBJ2-5; 7 bases match TRBD1. V gave up 4 bases and J gave up 2 bases; unmatched junction bases: 1. Per the germline V gene, CDR1 is SGHVS and CDR2 is FQNEAQ. There are 13 residues in the CDR3. In DNA form, the CDR3 reads TGTGCCAGCAGCTCCAGGGGGCAAGAGACCCAGTACTTC. It encodes CASSSRGQETQYF.

This chain links TRBV11-2 with TRBJ2-3; 7 bases fit TRBD2. After removal of 7 bases from V and 6 bases from J, the junction contained 4 bases not matched to a gene. There are 12 residues in the CDR3. CDR1 SGHAT and CDR2 FQNNGV come from the germline V gene. CDR3 loop: CASTAAGDTQYF. For the CDR3, the DNA is TGTGCCAGCACCGCAGCGGGGGATACGCAGTATTTT. The whole variable domain, remainder taken from reference TRBV11-2 and TRBJ2-3, is EAGVAQSPRYKIIEKRQSVAFWCNPISGHATLYWYQQILGQGPKLLIQFQNNGVVDDSQLPKDRFSAERLKGVDSTLKIQPAKLEDSAVYLCASTAAGDTQYFGPGTRLTVL.

The chain recombines TRBV7-2 with TRBJ2-5; either TRBD1 or TRBD2 may fit D (7 bases each). The CDR3 runs to 15 residues. Trimming cost V 7 bases and J 1 base, with 16 bases left between them. Germline V gene sequence: CDR1 SGHTA, CDR2 FQGNSA. In DNA, the CDR3 is TGTGCCAGCACCCGCAGGGGGACTACCCAAGAGACCCAGTACTTC. Amino acid sequence: CASTRRGTTQETQYF.

The DNA of the CDR3 is TGCGCCAGCAAGCGGGAGACCTACGAGCAGTACTTC. It is translated as CASKRETYEQYF. This chain joins TRBV5-1 and TRBJ2-7; TRBD2 matches 8 bases. Germline V gives CDR1 SGHRS, CDR2 YFSETQ. Trimming cost V 6 bases and J 2 bases; bases outside gene matches: 1. The CDR3 contains 12 residues.

This sequence joins TRBV30 and TRBJ2-5; 12 bases fit TRBD2. The CDR3 consists of 13 residues. V dropped 4 bases and J dropped 5; count of bases not matched to a gene: 2. Germline V CDR1 and CDR2: GTSNPN, SVGIG (reference sequence). CDR3 nucleotide sequence: TGTGCCTGGACTAGCGGGGGGGCGGAGACCCAGTACTTC. It yields the protein CAWTSGGAETQYF.

The chain couples TRBV7-9 to TRBJ1-2, with a weak D call TRBD1 (5 bases). Trimming took 5 bases from V and 9 from J, leaving 16 bases between them. Per germline, CDR1 SEHNR and CDR2 FQNEAQ (reference sequence). The CDR3 is 13 residues long. CDR3 amino acids: CASSRVIGDSYTF. The DNA for the CDR3 is TGTGCCAGCAGCCGAGTCATAGGGGATAGCTACACCTTC.

The gene calls are TRBV29-1 and TRBJ2-7; tentative D call: TRBD1 (6 bases). Per germline, CDR1 SQVTM and CDR2 ANQGSEA. There are 13 residues in the CDR3. The CDR3 DNA sequence: TGCAGTAGCAGGGGAAGACCCTCTTACGAGCAGTACTTC. Amino acids: CSSRGRPSYEQYF.

J is TRBJ2-7 and V is TRBV7-9, with D perhaps assigned TRBD1 or TRBD2 (5 bases each). V was cut by 6 bases and J by 6 bases, with 15 bases left in between. Per the germline V gene, CDR1 is SEHNR and CDR2 is FQNEAQ (reference sequence). The CDR3 runs to 13 residues. DNA of the CDR3: TGTGCCAGCAGTCCCGGGACCACCCCCGAGCAGTACTTC. Its translation: CASSPGTTPEQYF.

This clone was seen a single time. The chain uses TRBV7-2 and TRBJ1-4; possibly TRBD1 for D (6 bases). With 5 bases removed from V and 8 bases from J, the gap between germline ends came to 9 bases. This CDR3 comprises 12 residues. Germline-derived CDR1 and CDR2 are SGHTA and FQGNSA. CDR3 region: CASSLDREKLFF. The CDR3 bases are TGTGCCAGCAGCCTCGACAGGGAAAAACTGTTTTTT.